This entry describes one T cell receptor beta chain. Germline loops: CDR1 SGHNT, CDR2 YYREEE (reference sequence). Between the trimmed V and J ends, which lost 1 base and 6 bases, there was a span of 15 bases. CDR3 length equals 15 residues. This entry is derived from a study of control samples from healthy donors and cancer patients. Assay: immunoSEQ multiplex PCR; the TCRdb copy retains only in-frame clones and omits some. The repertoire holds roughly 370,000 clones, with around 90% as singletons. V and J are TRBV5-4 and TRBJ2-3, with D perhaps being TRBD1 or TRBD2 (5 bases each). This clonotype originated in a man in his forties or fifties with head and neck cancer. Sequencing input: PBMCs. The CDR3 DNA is TGTGCCAGCAGCTTGTTGGGGGAATTGGCCGATACGCAGTATTTT. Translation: CASSLLGELADTQYF.